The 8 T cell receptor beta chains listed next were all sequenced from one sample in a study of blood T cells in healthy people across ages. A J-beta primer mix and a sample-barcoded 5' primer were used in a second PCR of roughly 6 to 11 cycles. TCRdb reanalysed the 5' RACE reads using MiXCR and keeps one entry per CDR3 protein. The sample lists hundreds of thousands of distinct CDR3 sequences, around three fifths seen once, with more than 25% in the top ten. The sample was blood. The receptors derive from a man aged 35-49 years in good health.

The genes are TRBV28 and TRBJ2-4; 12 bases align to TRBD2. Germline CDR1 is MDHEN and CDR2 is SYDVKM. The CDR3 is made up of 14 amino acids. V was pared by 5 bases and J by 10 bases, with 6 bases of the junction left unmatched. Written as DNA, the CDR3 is TGTGCCAGCAGTCCCGGGACTAGCGGGCCTATTCAGTACTTC. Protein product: CASSPGTSGPIQYF. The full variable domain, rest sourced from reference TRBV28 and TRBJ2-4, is DVKVTQSSRYLVKRTGEKVFLECVQDMDHENMFWYRQDPGLGLRLIYFSYDVKMKEKGDIPEGYSVSREKKERFSLILESASTNQTSMYLCASSPGTSGPIQYFGAGTRLSVL.

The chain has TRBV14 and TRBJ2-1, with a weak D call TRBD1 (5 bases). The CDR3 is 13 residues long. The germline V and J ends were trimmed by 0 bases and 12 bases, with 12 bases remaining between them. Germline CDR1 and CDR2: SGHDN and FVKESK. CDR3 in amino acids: CASSQESWQGQFF. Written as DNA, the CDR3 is TGTGCCAGCAGCCAAGAGAGTTGGCAGGGGCAGTTCTTC.

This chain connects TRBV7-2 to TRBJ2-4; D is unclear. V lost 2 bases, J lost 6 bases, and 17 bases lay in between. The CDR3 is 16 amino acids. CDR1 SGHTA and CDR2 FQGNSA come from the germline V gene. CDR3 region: CASSLSRFPGINIQYF. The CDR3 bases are TGTGCCAGCAGCTTATCCCGGTTCCCTGGAATAAACATTCAGTACTTC.

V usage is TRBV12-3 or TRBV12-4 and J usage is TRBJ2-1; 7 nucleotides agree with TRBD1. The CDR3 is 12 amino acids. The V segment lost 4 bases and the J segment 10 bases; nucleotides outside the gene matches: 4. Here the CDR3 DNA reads TGTGCCAGCAGTTACCCGGGACAGGAGCAGTTCTTC. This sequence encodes CASSYPGQEQFF.

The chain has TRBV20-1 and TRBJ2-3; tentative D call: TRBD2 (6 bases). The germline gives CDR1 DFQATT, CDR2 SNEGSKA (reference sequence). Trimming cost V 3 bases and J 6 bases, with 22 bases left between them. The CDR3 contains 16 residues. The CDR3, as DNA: TGCAGTGCTAGTACCGTCGAGCTTTACAGCGGGGATACGCAGTATTTT. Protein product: CSASTVELYSGDTQYF.

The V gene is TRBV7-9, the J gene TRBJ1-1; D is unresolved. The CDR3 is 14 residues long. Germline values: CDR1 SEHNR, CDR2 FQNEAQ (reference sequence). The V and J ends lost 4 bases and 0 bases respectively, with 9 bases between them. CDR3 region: CASSSSALNTEAFF. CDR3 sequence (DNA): TGTGCCAGCAGCTCGTCAGCGTTGAACACTGAAGCTTTCTTT.

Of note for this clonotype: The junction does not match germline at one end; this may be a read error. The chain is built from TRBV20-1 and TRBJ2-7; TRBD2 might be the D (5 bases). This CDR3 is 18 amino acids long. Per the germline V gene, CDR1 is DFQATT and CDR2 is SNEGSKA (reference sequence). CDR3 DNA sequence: TGCAATGCTAGAACTGAAGGCGTCCATAGCGCGTTAACCTACGAGCGGTACTTC. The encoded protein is CNARTEGVHSALTYERYF.

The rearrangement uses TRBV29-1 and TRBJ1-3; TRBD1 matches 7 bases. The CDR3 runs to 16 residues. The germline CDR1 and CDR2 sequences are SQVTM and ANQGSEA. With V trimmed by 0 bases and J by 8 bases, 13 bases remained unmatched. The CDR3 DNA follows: TGCAGCGTTGAAGATGTCGAGACAGGGAAGGGATACACCATATATTTT. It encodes CSVEDVETGKGYTIYF. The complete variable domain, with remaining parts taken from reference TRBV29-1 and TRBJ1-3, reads SAVISQKPSRDICQRGTSLTIQCQVDSQVTMMFWYRQQPGQSLTLIATANQGSEATYESGFVIDKFPISRPNLTFSTLTVSNMSPEDSSIYLCSVEDVETGKGYTIYFGEGSWLTVV.